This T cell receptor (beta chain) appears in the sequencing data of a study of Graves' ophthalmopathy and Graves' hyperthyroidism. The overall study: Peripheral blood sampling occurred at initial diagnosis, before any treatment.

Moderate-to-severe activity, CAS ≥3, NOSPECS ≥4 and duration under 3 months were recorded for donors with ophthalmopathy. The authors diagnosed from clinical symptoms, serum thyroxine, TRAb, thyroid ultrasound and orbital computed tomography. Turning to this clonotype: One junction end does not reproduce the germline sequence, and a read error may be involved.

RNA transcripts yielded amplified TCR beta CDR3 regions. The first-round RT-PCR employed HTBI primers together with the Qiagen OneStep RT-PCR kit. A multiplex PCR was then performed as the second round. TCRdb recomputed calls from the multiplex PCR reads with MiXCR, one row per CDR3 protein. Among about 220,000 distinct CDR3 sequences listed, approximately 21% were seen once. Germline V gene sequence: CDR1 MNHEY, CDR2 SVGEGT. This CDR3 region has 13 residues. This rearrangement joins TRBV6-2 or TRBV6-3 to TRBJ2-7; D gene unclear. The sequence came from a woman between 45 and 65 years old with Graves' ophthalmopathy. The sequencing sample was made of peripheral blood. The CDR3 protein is CASIEETSDEQYF. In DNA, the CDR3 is TGTGCCAGCATCGAGGAAACCTCCGACGAGCAGTACTTC.